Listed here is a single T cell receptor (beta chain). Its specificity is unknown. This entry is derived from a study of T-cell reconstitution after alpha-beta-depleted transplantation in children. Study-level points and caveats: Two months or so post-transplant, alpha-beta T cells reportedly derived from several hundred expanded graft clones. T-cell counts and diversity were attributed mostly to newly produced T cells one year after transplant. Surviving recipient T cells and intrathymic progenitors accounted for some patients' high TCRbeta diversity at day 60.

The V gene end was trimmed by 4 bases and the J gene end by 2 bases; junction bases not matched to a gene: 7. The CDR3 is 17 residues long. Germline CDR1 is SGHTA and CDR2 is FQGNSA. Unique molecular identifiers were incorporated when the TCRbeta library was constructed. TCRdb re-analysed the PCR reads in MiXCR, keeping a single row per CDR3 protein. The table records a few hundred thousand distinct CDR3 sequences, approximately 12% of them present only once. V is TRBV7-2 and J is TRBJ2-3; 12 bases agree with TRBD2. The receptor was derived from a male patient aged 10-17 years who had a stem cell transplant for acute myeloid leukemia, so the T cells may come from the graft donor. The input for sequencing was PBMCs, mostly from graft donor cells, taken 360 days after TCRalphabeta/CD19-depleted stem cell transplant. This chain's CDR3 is CASSSLGLAGITDTQYF. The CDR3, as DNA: TGTGCCAGCAGCTCCCTCGGACTAGCGGGAATCACAGATACGCAGTATTTT.